The 14 T cell receptor beta chains below were found in one sample sequenced in a study of Tregs in tolerant kidney transplant recipients. Related graft donors supplied nonmyeloablative bone marrow transplants, and mixed chimerism was transient. Assay: immunoSEQ multiplex PCR; the TCRdb copy retains only in-frame clones and omits some. The data hold 20,000 to 25,000 clones, with more than 65% observed a single time. The starting material was CD8+ T cells from blood (PBMCs), obtained 6 months after the transplant. These receptors all stem from a human patient who received a combined kidney and bone marrow transplant. Some T cells may arise from the graft donor.

This chain links TRBV7-9 with TRBJ2-7; D not certain. Germline CDR1 reads SEHNR; CDR2 reads FQNEAQ (reference sequence). CDR3 size: 13 residues. V was trimmed by 5 bases and J by 1 base, leaving 9 bases between them. Here the CDR3 reads CASSPVPSYEQYF. The CDR3 coding sequence is TGTGCCAGCAGCCCAGTCCCATCCTACGAGCAGTACTTC. The full variable domain, rest sourced from reference TRBV7-9 and TRBJ2-7, is DTGVSQNPRHKITKRGQNVTFRCDPISEHNRLYWYRQTLGQGPEFLTYFQNEAQLEKSRLLSDRFSAERPKGSFSTLEIQRTEQGDSAMYLCASSPVPSYEQYFGPGTRLTVT.

The V gene is TRBV7-9, the J gene TRBJ2-7; 8 bases are shared with TRBD1. The CDR3 is made up of 15 amino acids. J gave up 4 bases and V 4 bases, and 9 bases lay outside the gene matches. CDR1 and CDR2 (germline): SEHNR, FQNEAQ (reference sequence). The CDR3: CASSSSGQGVYEQYF. CDR3 DNA: TGTGCCAGCAGCTCTTCAGGACAGGGCGTTTACGAGCAGTACTTC.

This rearrangement joins TRBV5-6 to TRBJ2-3, with 10 bases identical to TRBD1. The V segment lost 2 bases and the J segment 4 bases; nucleotides outside the gene matches: 7. From germline, CDR1 is SGHDT and CDR2 YYEEEE. The CDR3 runs 16 residues. This CDR3 is CASSFPTGGKADTQYF. The CDR3 DNA reads TGTGCCAGCAGCTTCCCGACAGGGGGCAAGGCAGATACGCAGTATTTT.

The rearrangement links TRBV21-1 to TRBJ2-1; no DNA check was done on the table's D call, TRBD2. TRBV21-1 is flagged as a pseudogene. The CDR3 sequence is 13 residues long. Here the CDR3 DNA reads TGTGCCAGCAGCAGCCCGGCCTACAATGAGCAGTTCTTC. It specifies CASSSPAYNEQFF.

The V and J genes are TRBV9 and TRBJ2-5; possible D gene TRBD1, 6 bases. The CDR3 has 14 amino acids. CDR1 and CDR2 from the germline V gene are SGDLS and YYNGEE. The V gene lost 0 bases and the J gene lost 5 bases, with 11 bases spanning the gap. The CDR3 spells CASSVGGRGETQYF. The CDR3, as DNA: TGTGCCAGCAGCGTAGGGGGGCGCGGGGAGACCCAGTACTTC.

This clone has just a few counts. This chain links TRBV7-6 with TRBJ2-1; D remains ambiguous. This CDR3 has 13 amino acids. The V gene's germline CDR1 is SGHVS and CDR2 FNYEAQ. Trimming removed 4 bases from V and 8 bases from J, with 12 bases in between. For the CDR3, the DNA is TGTGCCAGCAGCTACACCCAGGTCCATGAGCAGTTCTTC. Protein product: CASSYTQVHEQFF.

This chain connects TRBV7-9 to TRBJ2-3; 13 nucleotides match TRBD2. Germline values: CDR1 SEHNR, CDR2 FQNEAQ (reference sequence). V trimming: 4 bases; J trimming: 6 bases; junction bases outside the gene matches: 1. CDR3 length equals 14 residues. In DNA, the CDR3 is TGTGCCAGCAGCTGGACTAGCGGGAGTGATACGCAGTATTTT. Translated: CASSWTSGSDTQYF.

This chain links TRBV2 with TRBJ2-2, with 12 bases identical to TRBD1. This CDR3 spans 14 amino acids. The V segment lost 6 bases and the J segment 7 bases; nucleotides outside the gene matches: 3. Germline CDR1 SNHLY, CDR2 FYNNEI. The CDR3 coding sequence is TGTGCCAGCAGCGGGACAGGGGGCGTCGGGGAGCTGTTTTTT. It codes for CASSGTGGVGELFF.

This chain links TRBV7-9 with TRBJ1-2; D is unresolved. This CDR3 contains 12 residues. V gave up 4 bases and J gave up 8 bases, with 11 bases separating them. CDR1 and CDR2 from the germline V gene are SEHNR and FQNEAQ (reference sequence). The CDR3 sequence is CASSSYSEGYTF. The CDR3 coding sequence is TGTGCCAGCAGCTCCTACAGTGAGGGCTACACCTTC. The whole variable domain, filled in from reference TRBV7-9 and TRBJ1-2, reads DTGVSQNPRHKITKRGQNVTFRCDPISEHNRLYWYRQTLGQGPEFLTYFQNEAQLEKSRLLSDRFSAERPKGSFSTLEIQRTEQGDSAMYLCASSSYSEGYTFGSGTRLTVV.

This clone turned up a few times. The CDR3 region has the DNA TGTGCCAGCAGCGATTCCAGGCAGCGGGGCTCGAACACTGAAGCTTTCTTT. Translation: CASSDSRQRGSNTEAFF. The V and J genes are TRBV9 and TRBJ1-1; D is possibly TRBD1 (5 bases). The CDR3 runs 17 residues. The V gene's germline CDR1 is SGDLS and CDR2 YYNGEE. Trimming removed 3 bases at V and 1 base at J, with 19 bases between.

The genes are TRBV7-2 and TRBJ1-1, with D perhaps TRBD1 (5 bases). Trimming left V 1 base short and J 3 bases short, with 9 bases between. Germline CDR1 is SGHTA and CDR2 is FQGNSA. The length of the CDR3 is 14 residues. The CDR3 reads CASSLGGRDTEAFF. CDR3 sequence (DNA): TGTGCCAGCAGCTTAGGAGGCAGGGACACTGAAGCTTTCTTT.

The rearrangement joins TRBV27 to TRBJ2-5; TRBD2 matches at 8 bases. Germline-derived CDR1 and CDR2 are MNHEY and SMNVEV (reference sequence). The CDR3 is made up of 15 amino acids. The junction had 4 bases not matched to a gene; V was cut back by 2 bases and J by 2 bases. CDR3 nucleotides: TGTGCCAGCAGTTTACGCCAGCGGGGGCAAGAGACCCAGTACTTC. It translates to CASSLRQRGQETQYF.

The V gene is TRBV11-3, the J gene TRBJ2-1; TRBD2 agrees at 7 bases. The germline CDR1 and CDR2 sequences are SGHNT and YENEEA. The junction had 7 bases not matched to a gene; V was cut back by 5 bases and J by 3 bases. The CDR3 has 15 amino acids. The CDR3 loop reads CASSPLAEFYNEQFF. Here the CDR3 DNA reads TGTGCCAGCAGCCCTCTAGCGGAATTCTACAATGAGCAGTTCTTC.

The V gene is TRBV19, the J gene TRBJ1-6; 10 bases are a match to TRBD1. The CDR3 spans 15 residues. Germline V CDR1 and CDR2: LNHDA, SQIVND (reference sequence). J gave up 9 bases and V 6 bases, and 8 bases lay outside the gene matches. The CDR3 protein is CASRTGDRGTSPLHF. For the CDR3, the DNA is TGTGCCAGTAGAACGGGGGACAGGGGAACTTCACCCCTCCACTTT.